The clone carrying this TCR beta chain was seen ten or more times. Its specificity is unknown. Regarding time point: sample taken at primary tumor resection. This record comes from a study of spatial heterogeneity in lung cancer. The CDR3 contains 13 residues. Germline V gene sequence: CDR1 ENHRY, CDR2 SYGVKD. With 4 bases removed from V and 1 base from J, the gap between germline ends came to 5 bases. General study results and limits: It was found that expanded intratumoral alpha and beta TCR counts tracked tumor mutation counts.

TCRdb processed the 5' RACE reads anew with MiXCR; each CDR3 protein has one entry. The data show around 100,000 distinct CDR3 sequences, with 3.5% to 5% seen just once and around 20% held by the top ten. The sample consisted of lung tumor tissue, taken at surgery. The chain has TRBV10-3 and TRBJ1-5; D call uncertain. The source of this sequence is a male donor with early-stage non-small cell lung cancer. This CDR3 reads CAISAGSNQPQHF. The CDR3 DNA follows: TGTGCCATCAGTGCGGGGAGCAATCAGCCCCAGCATTTT.